This TCR beta chain was found in a study of cytomegalovirus exposure and HLA in healthy donors. Trimming cost V 4 bases and J 1 base, with 16 bases left between them. Germline values: CDR1 SGHAT, CDR2 FQNNGV. This CDR3 is 16 amino acids long. The PCR had 60 Vbeta and 13 Jbeta primers. TCRdb's copy holds only in-frame clones and misses some; the assay was immunoSEQ multiplex PCR. Here the sample spans more than 95,000 clones, roughly three quarters being singletons. This clone appeared a few times. The chain uses TRBV11-2 and TRBJ1-2; D possibly corresponds to TRBD1 (5 bases). The clonotype was recovered from a woman aged 40 to 50 in good health and CMV-seronegative. Input material: PBMCs. CDR3 DNA: TGTGCCAGCAGCTCCCCTCGGGACTCTCATAACTATGGCTACACCTTC. Translated: CASSSPRDSHNYGYTF.